These T cell receptor beta chains were read from a single sample in a study of T cell changes during pregnancy in multiple sclerosis. TCRdb's table, derived via immunoSEQ multiplex PCR, lists solely in-frame clones and lacks some. The table includes 100,000 or so clones, 90% to 95% detected once. The specimen comprised peripheral blood, sampled before pregnancy. Receptors originate from a female donor with multiple sclerosis, enrolled in a pregnancy study. CDR3s include the opening cysteine and the closing phenylalanine or tryptophan. Fields, in order: V gene, CDR3 protein.

TRBV30 CAWSKGLAGVSEQYF
TRBV6-5 CASRGDGYNEQFF
TRBV27 CASSLGTSGNSNEQFF
TRBV15 CATSVTTAYEQYF
TRBV18 CASSPRQGADYGYTF
TRBV28 CASGLEISYNEQFF
TRBV5-1 CASSPGAGVPYEQYF
TRBV5-1 CASTESYNEQFF
TRBV4-1 CASSQDLAGGFTEAFF
TRBV2 CASSELAGDTQYF
TRBV28 CASSPGWGQRNEKLFF
TRBV27 CASSLRQNQPQHF
TRBV4-1 CASSQDSGYRGETQYF
TRBV19 CASQLRVGNTIYF
TRBV7-2 CASSLSRGTGELFF
TRBV28 CASSLWAGQGGQPQHF
TRBV11-2 CASTKLGGGSDGYTF
TRBV29-1 CSVETTGYEKLFF
TRBV5-1 CASSLGAGVASSYEQYF
TRBV1 CTSSHSSSSGELFF
TRBV6-6 CASSRGEGDHGYTF
TRBV5-1 CASSLGVIAGGGNEQFF
TRBV23-1 CASSHQGKSRPCGSYGYTF
TRBV2 CASSDRGLQPQHF
TRBV27 CATFPGLPATYNEQFF
TRBV5-6 CASSLRLAGAVGGQETQYF
TRBV7-6 CASSLARSSEAFF
TRBV9 CASSAGDYYEQYF
TRBV7-7 CASSYEWGHQETQYF
TRBV27 CASRTDRASNIQYF
TRBV7-8 CASSSRGPNYGYTF
TRBV19 CASTGQGQDTQYF
TRBV27 CASSLSAGQGGRFYNEQFF
TRBV19 CASSITGRSYNEQFF
TRBV5-1 CASSLDLNEQFF
TRBV7-9 CASSLAQASSSGNTIYF
TRBV29-1 CSVSAGTSGYNEQFF
TRBV9 CASSDGTSGVTGELFF
TRBV2 CASTMGTGSEKLFF
TRBV27 CASSLGTGVGEKLFF
TRBV5-6 CASSRPGTGGVEQYF
TRBV9 CASSGTSANSGTGELFF
TRBV27 CASSKGGSYEQYF
TRBV15 CATSRDVRQPQHF
TRBV25-1 CASIDPLGGITEAFF
TRBV2 CASSERISGRRETQYF
TRBV27 CASSITSPTDTSTYSSYEQYF
TRBV7-2 CASSLTGTGIQPQHF
TRBV7-9 CASSLDTGLGGKLFF
TRBV11-2 CASSPRRGAAGGGYNEQFF
TRBV19 CASSTGGIEQFF